What follows are 22 T cell receptor beta chains derived from one specimen sequenced in a study of response to subunit inactivated influenza vaccine. Using its own MiXCR run on the RT-PCR reads, TCRdb lists one record per CDR3 protein. Here the sample spans hundreds of thousands of distinct CDR3 sequences, 25% being singletons. The material sequenced was CD4+ T cells sorted from PBMCs, taken more than 4 days after vaccination. The receptor source for this set is a man aged 45-60 years who received an inactivated influenza vaccine.

The genes are TRBV7-3 and TRBJ2-1; TRBD1 might be the D (6 bases). The CDR3 extends over 15 amino acids. V lost 2 bases and J 4 bases, leaving 12 bases between the germline ends. Germline CDR1 reads SGHTA; CDR2 reads FQGTGA. CDR3 sequence: CASSLERGFYNEQFF. In nucleotides, the CDR3 is TGTGCCAGCAGCTTAGAGAGGGGGTTTTACAATGAGCAGTTCTTC. Using reference TRBV7-3 and TRBJ2-1 for the parts outside the CDR3, the full variable domain is GAGVSQTPSNKVTEKGKYVELRCDPISGHTALYWYRQSLGQGPEFLIYFQGTGAADDSGLPNDRFFAVRPEGSVSTLKIQRTERGDSAVYLCASSLERGFYNEQFFGPGTRLTVL.

This clonotype was found a few times. The genes are TRBV19 and TRBJ1-2; 8 nucleotides match TRBD1. The V and J ends lost 4 bases and 3 bases, in that order; junction bases with no gene match: 7. Germline V lookup: CDR1 LNHDA, CDR2 SQIVND (reference sequence). The CDR3 sequence is 15 residues long. The CDR3 reads CASSTGQGTYYGYTF. The CDR3 DNA follows: TGTGCCAGTAGTACCGGACAGGGAACTTACTATGGCTACACCTTC.

The V and J genes are TRBV5-1 and TRBJ1-3; D remains ambiguous. Germline V gene lookup returns CDR1 SGHRS and CDR2 YFSETQ. CDR3 length equals 14 residues. Trimming took off 4 bases at V and 3 bases at J, with 11 bases between the two ends. The CDR3: CASSSPEVGNTIYF. DNA for the CDR3: TGCGCCAGCAGCAGCCCGGAGGTTGGAAACACCATATATTTT.

This clonotype turned up a few times. The chain uses TRBV6-1 and TRBJ2-7; the D call may be TRBD1 or TRBD2 (5 bases each). The length of the CDR3 is 17 residues. Trimming removed 0 bases at V and 3 bases at J, with 18 bases between. Germline CDR1 reads MNHNS; CDR2 reads SASEGT. The CDR3 is CASSEALRRDVNYEQYF. CDR3 coding DNA: TGTGCCAGCAGTGAAGCGCTTCGCAGGGACGTAAACTACGAGCAGTACTTC.

The CDR3 DNA reads as TGTGCCAGCAGCGCGACTAGCGGGAGGAGTAAGACAGATACGCAGTATTTT. It is translated as CASSATSGRSKTDTQYF. The chain joins TRBV28 to TRBJ2-3; 13 bases agree with TRBD2. Germline-derived CDR1 and CDR2 are MDHEN and SYDVKM. This CDR3 comprises 17 residues. V shed 6 bases, J shed 3 bases, and the junction held 9 bases outside the gene matches.

This clonotype was detected a few times. The V and J genes are TRBV29-1 and TRBJ2-1, with 8 bases that match TRBD1. CDR1 and CDR2 (germline): SQVTM, ANQGSEA. This CDR3 has 13 amino acids. The junction had 8 bases not matched to a gene; V was cut back by 2 bases and J by 11 bases. This CDR3 is CSVETRTGSKQFF. CDR3 DNA: TGCAGCGTTGAAACCCGGACAGGGTCGAAGCAGTTCTTC.

This sequence joins TRBV5-1 and TRBJ1-1; possibly TRBD1 for D (5 bases). This CDR3 region has 15 residues. With 4 bases removed from V and 4 bases from J, the gap between germline ends came to 17 bases. Germline V gene sequence: CDR1 SGHRS, CDR2 YFSETQ. CDR3 bases: TGCGCCAGCAGCCCGGGTTGGGGGGGATTCACTGAAGCTTTCTTT. It specifies CASSPGWGGFTEAFF.

This clonotype was seen more than once but under ten times. CDR3 region: CSASRGVGNTIYF. CDR3 bases: TGCAGTGCTAGTCGAGGGGTTGGAAACACCATATATTTT. V gene TRBV20-1 combines with J gene TRBJ1-3; D might be TRBD1 (5 bases). Germline CDR1 and CDR2: DFQATT and SNEGSKA (reference sequence). This CDR3 spans 13 amino acids. Trimming took off 3 bases at V and 3 bases at J, with 9 bases between the two ends.

The chain recombines TRBV5-1 with TRBJ2-5, with D possibly being TRBD2 (5 bases). Per germline, CDR1 SGHRS and CDR2 YFSETQ. The CDR3 spans 14 residues. V lost 0 bases and J 5 bases, leaving 11 bases between the germline ends. The CDR3: CASSLARGAETQYF. For the CDR3, the DNA is TGCGCCAGCAGCTTGGCCCGGGGAGCCGAGACCCAGTACTTC.

This clonotype was found many times. This chain connects TRBV5-1 to TRBJ2-3; D is unresolved. V gave up 5 bases and J gave up 4 bases, with 8 bases separating them. From germline, CDR1 is SGHRS and CDR2 YFSETQ. The CDR3 is 12 amino acids. The chain's CDR3 is CASSIASDTQYF. The CDR3 DNA reads TGCGCCAGCAGTATAGCTTCAGATACGCAGTATTTT.

The rearrangement uses TRBV10-3 and TRBJ2-1, with 7 bases fitting TRBD1. Losses at the gene ends were 6 bases for V and 4 bases for J; bases not matched to a gene: 9. This CDR3 region has 15 residues. Germline loops: CDR1 ENHRY, CDR2 SYGVKD. CDR3 residues: CAIRPGQGVYNEQFF. The CDR3 DNA sequence: TGTGCCATCAGGCCCGGGCAGGGGGTGTACAATGAGCAGTTCTTC.

This clonotype was detected a few times. CDR3: CASSLVSGVETQYF. CDR3 sequence (DNA): TGTGCCAGCAGCTTGGTGTCAGGGGTGGAGACCCAGTACTTC. The V gene is TRBV5-6, the J gene TRBJ2-5, with a tentative D call TRBD1 (6 bases). The CDR3 runs to 14 residues. The V end lost 0 bases, the J end lost 5 bases, and 11 bases lay between the germline ends. The germline gives CDR1 SGHDT, CDR2 YYEEEE.

This clonotype has a handful of counts. The CDR3 region has the DNA TGTGCCAGCAGCTTAATTCCCGGGAGTTGGGGCAATGAGCAGTTCTTC. It translates to CASSLIPGSWGNEQFF. J is TRBJ2-1 and V is TRBV7-3; a possible D gene is TRBD2 (6 bases). Trimming shortened V by 1 base and J by 6 bases, and 16 bases separated the two germline ends. CDR3 length: 16 residues. Germline CDR1 reads SGHTA; CDR2 reads FQGTGA.

This clonotype was observed a handful of times. J is TRBJ1-2 and V is TRBV5-1; 8 nucleotides match TRBD1. CDR3 size: 15 residues. J was trimmed by 3 bases and V by 0 bases; bases with no gene match: 4. Germline values: CDR1 SGHRS, CDR2 YFSETQ. CDR3 DNA sequence: TGCGCCAGCAGCTTGGCCCCGACAGGGGACTATGGCTACACCTTC. Protein product: CASSLAPTGDYGYTF.

Only a few counts were recorded for this clonotype. The rearrangement links TRBV20-1 to TRBJ2-3; TRBD1 matches at 9 bases. The CDR3 has 14 residues. V was clipped by 6 bases and J by 6 bases; unmatched bases: 10. Germline-derived CDR1 and CDR2 are DFQATT and SNEGSKA (reference sequence). The CDR3 DNA is TGCAGTGCACCCAACAGGGGGCTGTTGGATACGCAGTATTTT. It is translated as CSAPNRGLLDTQYF.

The chain combines TRBV18 with TRBJ2-3; no reliable D call. Germline loops: CDR1 KGHSH, CDR2 LQKENI. This CDR3 is 17 amino acids long. Deletions cut 6 bases from V and 1 base from J, with 20 bases between. The CDR3 region has the DNA TGTGCCAGCTCCCACCGTCGAAGGGATCGGGGCACAGATACGCAGTATTTT. Translation gives CASSHRRRDRGTDTQYF. The variable domain in full, completed from reference TRBV18 and TRBJ2-3, reads NAGVMQNPRHLVRRRGQEARLRCSPMKGHSHVYWYRQLPEEGLKFMVYLQKENIIDESGMPKERFSAEFPKEGPSILRIQQVVRGDSAAYFCASSHRRRDRGTDTQYFGPGTRLTVL.

This clonotype was seen only a few times. The J gene is TRBJ1-3, the V gene TRBV5-1, with unresolved D. The CDR3 sequence is 15 residues long. Trimming stripped 0 bases from V and 3 bases from J, with 10 bases between. Germline CDR1 reads SGHRS; CDR2 reads YFSETQ. CDR3 sequence: CASSLGENFGNTIYF. In DNA, the CDR3 is TGCGCCAGCAGCTTGGGAGAGAATTTTGGAAACACCATATATTTT.

The J gene is TRBJ2-5, the V gene TRBV4-2; TRBD2 aligns across 9 bases. With 0 bases clipped from V and 2 bases from J, the junction kept 4 bases outside the gene matches. The length of the CDR3 is 16 residues. The V gene's germline CDR1 is LGHNA and CDR2 YNFKEQ. The CDR3 loop is CASSQDPTSGQETQYF. For the CDR3, the DNA is TGTGCCAGCAGCCAAGATCCGACTAGCGGACAAGAGACCCAGTACTTC.

The table lists this clonotype with many counts. The chain is built from TRBV10-3 and TRBJ2-1; D is ambiguous. This CDR3 is 11 amino acids long. Germline V CDR1 and CDR2: ENHRY, SYGVKD. Trimming took 3 bases from V and 9 from J, leaving 6 bases between them. CDR3 residues: CAISELGEQFF. The CDR3 region has the DNA TGTGCCATCAGTGAATTGGGTGAGCAGTTCTTC.

This clonotype was detected a few times. The rearrangement joins TRBV12-3 or TRBV12-4 to TRBJ1-4; D may be TRBD1 (5 bases). V lost 2 bases to trimming and J lost 4 bases, with 14 bases between them. This CDR3 is built from 16 residues. The DNA of the CDR3 is TGTGCCAGCAGTTTATCCAGGGTTGGCCTTAATGAAAAACTGTTTTTT. As protein: CASSLSRVGLNEKLFF.

This clonotype was counted only a few times. The chain joins TRBV12-3 or TRBV12-4 to TRBJ2-2; the D is unclear. Trimming pared 3 bases from V and 3 bases from J, leaving 8 bases between. This CDR3 spans 14 amino acids. The CDR3 is CASSFIVDTGELFF. CDR3 in DNA: TGTGCCAGCAGTTTCATAGTCGACACCGGGGAGCTGTTTTTT.

The sample holds a few counts of this clonotype. CDR3 in amino acids: CATSVQGNQPQHF. CDR3 nucleotide sequence: TGTGCCACCAGTGTCCAGGGCAATCAGCCCCAGCATTTT. V is TRBV24-1 and J is TRBJ1-5; no reliable D call. V was trimmed by 5 bases and J by 2 bases, leaving 6 bases between them. This CDR3 comprises 13 residues. CDR1 KGHDR and CDR2 SFDVKD come from the germline V gene.